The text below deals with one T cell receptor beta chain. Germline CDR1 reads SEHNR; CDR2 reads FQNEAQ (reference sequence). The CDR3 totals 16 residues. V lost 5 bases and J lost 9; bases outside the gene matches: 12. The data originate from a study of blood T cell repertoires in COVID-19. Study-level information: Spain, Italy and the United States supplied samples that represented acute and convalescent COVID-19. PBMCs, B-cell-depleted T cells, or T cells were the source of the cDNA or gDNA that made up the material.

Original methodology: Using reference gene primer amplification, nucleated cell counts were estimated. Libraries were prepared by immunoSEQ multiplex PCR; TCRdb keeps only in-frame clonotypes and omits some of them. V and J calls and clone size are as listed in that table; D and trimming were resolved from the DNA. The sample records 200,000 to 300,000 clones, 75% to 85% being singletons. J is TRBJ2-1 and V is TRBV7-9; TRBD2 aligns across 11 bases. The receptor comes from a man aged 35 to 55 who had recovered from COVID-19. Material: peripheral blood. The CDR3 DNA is TGTGCCAGCAGCGCCCGCCGTAGCGGGGGGGCCGGTGAGCAGTTCTTC. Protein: CASSARRSGGAGEQFF.